The 15 T cell receptor beta chains in this list originate from one sample, sequenced in a study of CD8 T cells in cerebrospinal fluid in Alzheimer's disease. TCRdb reanalyzed the 10x single-cell sequencing reads, giving one entry per CDR3 protein sequence and no DNA. Reported are 1,500 to 2,000 distinct CDR3 sequences; the ten largest clones contain about 9.4%. Sequenced: cerebrospinal fluid. Receptors originate from a human donor in good health.

V usage is TRBV19 and J usage is TRBJ2-7; TCRdb reports TRBD1, a call that lacks DNA to check it against. Germline CDR1 and CDR2: LNHDA and SQIVND (reference sequence). The CDR3 has 15 residues. CDR3 in amino acids: CASSAPGHGDYEQYF.

This sequence joins TRBV11-2 and TRBJ2-7; TCRdb's D call, TRBD2, is unchecked because there is no DNA. The CDR3 has 15 residues. The germline CDR1 and CDR2 sequences are SGHAT and FQNNGV. CDR3 loop: CASSFLAGGPNEQYF.

The CDR3 is CASSLGQSNTEAFF. The chain has TRBV5-4 and TRBJ1-1. This CDR3 region has 14 residues. The germline CDR1 and CDR2 sequences are SGHNT and YYREEE (reference sequence).

According to its frequency, this clonotype is medium-sized. CDR3 loop: CASSSLWMGGPNYGYTF. The rearrangement uses TRBV27 and TRBJ1-2; TCRdb calls TRBD1, which cannot be checked without DNA. Per germline, CDR1 MNHEY and CDR2 SMNVEV (reference sequence). CDR3 length: 17 amino acids.

In terms of frequency, this clonotype is medium-sized (0.01 to 0.1%). The rearrangement uses TRBV27 and TRBJ2-1; there is no DNA to check the TCRdb D call of TRBD1. Germline lookup yields CDR1 MNHEY and CDR2 SMNVEV (reference sequence). The length of the CDR3 is 13 residues. The CDR3 spells CASSFGAYNEQFF.

This clonotype is deemed medium-sized by its frequency. The rearrangement joins TRBV2 to TRBJ2-1; the D call from TCRdb, TRBD1, cannot be confirmed without DNA. Looked up from germline, CDR1 is SNHLY and CDR2 is FYNNEI. The length of the CDR3 is 15 residues. The CDR3: CASSADRLGSNEQFF. The whole variable domain, remainder taken from reference TRBV2 and TRBJ2-1, is EPEVTQTPSHQVTQMGQEVILRCVPISNHLYFYWYRQILGQKVEFLVSFYNNEISEKSEIFDDQFSVERPDGSNFTLKIRSTKLEDSAMYFCASSADRLGSNEQFFGPGTRLTVL.

V gene TRBV7-2 combines with J gene TRBJ1-1. The CDR3 totals 13 residues. Germline loops: CDR1 SGHTA, CDR2 FQGNSA. This CDR3 is CASSLGLRVEAFF. The variable domain in full, completed from reference TRBV7-2 and TRBJ1-1, reads GAGVSQSPSNKVTEKGKDVELRCDPISGHTALYWYRQSLGQGLEFLIYFQGNSAPDKSGLPSDRFSAERTGGSVSTLTIQRTQQEDSAVYLCASSLGLRVEAFFGQGTRLTVV.

This clonotype is medium-sized by frequency. The rearrangement links TRBV6-5 to TRBJ2-7; TCRdb's assignment of TRBD1 cannot be checked, as there is no DNA. The CDR3 consists of 14 residues. Looked up from germline, CDR1 is MNHEY and CDR2 is SVGAGI. The CDR3 sequence: CASSYSGQGNQQYF.

This clonotype is called medium-sized based on its frequency. The chain recombines TRBV20-1 with TRBJ2-7; the TCRdb call, TRBD2, lacks DNA for checking. This CDR3 is built from 12 residues. Germline assignment: CDR1 DFQATT and CDR2 SNEGSKA (reference sequence). The CDR3 spells CSARDLTYEQYF.

This clonotype registers medium-sized by frequency. The chain employs TRBV12-3 or TRBV12-4 and TRBJ1-2; TCRdb picks TRBD1, but there is no DNA to check that call. The CDR3 is 14 residues long. The CDR3: CASREAGTAYGYTF.

This clonotype is medium-sized by frequency. The chain is built from TRBV29-1 and TRBJ2-1; TCRdb's D call, TRBD2, is unchecked because there is no DNA. Germline V gene data show CDR1 as SQVTM and CDR2 as ANQGSEA. The CDR3 contains 15 residues. The CDR3 protein is CSVDSPLAHYNEQFF.

Frequency places this clonotype as large. The chain recombines TRBV6-2 or TRBV6-3 with TRBJ2-6. CDR3 length equals 15 residues. Germline loops: CDR1 MNHEY, CDR2 SVGEGT. The CDR3 is CASSYGISGANVLTF.

This clonotype counts as medium-sized by frequency. The CDR3 region is CAWGAQETQYF. The chain recombines TRBV30 with TRBJ2-5; TCRdb proposes TRBD1, but this gene call is untestable without DNA. Germline V lookup: CDR1 GTSNPN, CDR2 SVGIG (reference sequence). This CDR3 region has 11 residues.

This clonotype is labeled medium-sized (0.01 to 0.1%) based on frequency. The chain uses TRBV11-1 and TRBJ1-1. The V gene's germline CDR1 is SGHAT and CDR2 FQDESV (reference sequence). CDR3 length: 14 amino acids. This CDR3 is CASSRHGVHTEAFF.

This clonotype counts as medium-sized (0.01 to 0.1%) by frequency. The CDR3: CASSLEALTDTQYF. The chain joins TRBV11-3 to TRBJ2-3; without DNA, the TCRdb call of TRBD2 cannot be checked. Germline CDR1 reads SGHNT; CDR2 reads YENEEA. This CDR3 has 14 residues.